The clone carrying this T cell receptor beta chain was picked up one time. The source of the sample is a study of control samples from healthy donors and cancer patients. Clones were sequenced by immunoSEQ multiplex PCR, and TCRdb holds only the in-frame ones, with some missing. The repertoire holds 95,000 to 150,000 clones, with roughly 90% as singletons. Unmatched junction bases numbered 3, after V lost 6 bases and J lost 4 bases. The length of the CDR3 is 14 residues. Germline CDR1 SNHLY, CDR2 FYNNEI. The sample consisted of blood. V usage is TRBV2 and J usage is TRBJ2-6; 7 nucleotides align to TRBD1. This clonotype originated in a woman under 30 in good health. The DNA for the CDR3 is TGTGCCAGCAGGACAGGGTCCGGGGCCAACGTCCTGACTTTC. Protein: CASRTGSGANVLTF.